One and the same sample provided the 21 T cell receptor beta chains below, sequenced in a study of blood T cell repertoires in COVID-19. TCRdb's table, derived via immunoSEQ multiplex PCR, lists solely in-frame clones and lacks some. This table holds about 51,000 clones, around 90% found once. Sequenced sample: peripheral blood. Every receptor here comes from a man aged 50 or older with active COVID-19.

The chain links TRBV5-1 to TRBJ1-6, with 10 positions matching TRBD1. The CDR3 covers 15 residues. Germline lookup yields CDR1 SGHRS and CDR2 YFSETQ. The ends lost 2 bases at V and 8 bases at J; junction bases unmatched: 4. The CDR3 loop is CASSFTGQGYSPLHF. DNA for the CDR3: TGCGCCAGCAGCTTTACGGGACAGGGGTATTCACCCCTCCACTTT.

The chain is built from TRBV7-9 and TRBJ1-5; D is unclear. The germline gives CDR1 SEHNR, CDR2 FQNEAQ (reference sequence). The CDR3 has 14 amino acids. V lost 5 bases, J lost 0 bases, and 8 bases lay in between. The CDR3 here is CASSLDGSNQPQHF. Written as DNA, the CDR3 is TGTGCCAGCAGCCTAGACGGTAGCAATCAGCCCCAGCATTTT.

The chain couples TRBV10-2 to TRBJ2-1; TRBD2 might be the D (5 bases). Trimming removed 10 bases from V and 4 bases from J, with 17 bases in between. The CDR3 spans 14 residues. Germline assignment: CDR1 WSHSY and CDR2 SAAADI. CDR3 residues: CATLAAREYNEQFF. CDR3 DNA sequence: TGCGCCACCCTAGCCGCAAGAGAATACAATGAGCAGTTCTTC.

The chain joins TRBV27 to TRBJ2-2, with D tentatively TRBD1 (5 bases). Germline values: CDR1 MNHEY, CDR2 SMNVEV (reference sequence). The CDR3 length is 16 residues. The V gene lost 5 bases and the J gene lost 5 bases, with 18 bases spanning the gap. In DNA form, the CDR3 reads TGTGCCAGCAGTCTATGGGTCGCAGGGCTAACCGGGGAGCTGTTTTTT. Its translation is CASSLWVAGLTGELFF.

The chain uses TRBV15 and TRBJ2-5; 8 nucleotides agree with TRBD1. This CDR3 region has 17 residues. With 1 base clipped from V and 5 bases from J, the junction kept 12 bases outside the gene matches. The germline V gene has CDR1 LNHNV and CDR2 YYDKDF (reference sequence). The CDR3: CATSRGGRQGAGETQYF. The CDR3 DNA reads as TGTGCCACCAGCAGAGGAGGGAGGCAGGGGGCCGGGGAGACCCAGTACTTC.

The chain has TRBV6-6 and TRBJ2-7; 14 bases are a match to TRBD2. CDR1 MNHNY and CDR2 SVGAGI come from the germline V gene (reference sequence). The CDR3 consists of 14 residues. The junction had 2 bases not matched to a gene; V was cut back by 6 bases and J by 4 bases. The CDR3 region is CASRTSGGGYEQYF. The CDR3 region has the DNA TGTGCCAGCAGGACTAGCGGGGGGGGATACGAGCAGTACTTC.

The CDR3 sequence: CASSDRATQYF. The CDR3 DNA follows: TGTGCCAGCAGTGATAGAGCGACCCAGTACTTC. V is TRBV2 and J is TRBJ2-5; no reliable D call. V shed 3 bases and J shed 7 bases, with 6 bases lying between them. The CDR3 loop spans 11 amino acids. CDR1 SNHLY and CDR2 FYNNEI come from the germline V gene.

V usage is TRBV6-6 and J usage is TRBJ2-2, with 8 bases fitting TRBD1. Per the germline V gene, CDR1 is MNHNY and CDR2 is SVGAGI (reference sequence). CDR3 length: 16 amino acids. With 8 bases clipped from V and 5 bases from J, the junction kept 13 bases outside the gene matches. The CDR3 loop reads CASRLRDRGKTGELFF. CDR3 nucleotide sequence: TGTGCCAGCCGGTTAAGAGACAGGGGAAAAACCGGGGAGCTGTTTTTT.

This sequence joins TRBV30 and TRBJ1-1, with unresolved D. This CDR3 is 14 amino acids long. The ends were cut back, 0 bases at V and 7 bases at J, with 15 bases in the middle. Germline CDR1 and CDR2: GTSNPN and SVGIG (reference sequence). CDR3 in amino acids: CAWSVGRGSGEAFF. The DNA for the CDR3 is TGTGCCTGGAGTGTAGGCAGAGGGTCAGGTGAAGCTTTCTTT.

The rearrangement uses TRBV10-3 and TRBJ1-5; D unclear. This CDR3 has 16 amino acids. The V end lost 5 bases, the J end lost 4 bases, and 18 bases lay between the germline ends. Germline CDR1 reads ENHRY; CDR2 reads SYGVKD. CDR3 loop: CAISISGVGGNQPQHF. CDR3 DNA sequence: TGTGCCATCAGTATTTCAGGTGTGGGAGGGAATCAGCCCCAGCATTTT.

The sample holds one count of this clone. The CDR3 region has the DNA TGTGCCAGCAGCTTAGATTCCCGGGCTGGGGCCAACGTCCTGACTTTC. Its translation is CASSLDSRAGANVLTF. The chain is built from TRBV7-3 and TRBJ2-6; no definite D call. V lost 2 bases and J 2 bases, leaving 10 bases between the germline ends. From germline, CDR1 is SGHTA and CDR2 FQGTGA. This CDR3 is built from 16 residues.

The J gene is TRBJ1-1, the V gene TRBV29-1; the D is unclear. Germline lookup yields CDR1 SQVTM and CDR2 ANQGSEA. Trimming removed 6 bases from V and 1 base from J, with 6 bases in between. The CDR3 loop spans 11 amino acids. DNA of the CDR3: TGCAGCGTCTATCAGAACACTGAAGCTTTCTTT. This gives the protein CSVYQNTEAFF.

This chain links TRBV11-2 with TRBJ2-1; TRBD2 matches at 10 bases. The junction had 2 bases not matched to a gene; V was cut back by 2 bases and J by 7 bases. Germline V lookup: CDR1 SGHAT, CDR2 FQNNGV. CDR3 length: 14 residues. The CDR3 is CASSLSGRANEQFF. CDR3 coding DNA: TGTGCCAGCAGCTTAAGCGGGAGGGCTAATGAGCAGTTCTTC.

The chain links TRBV6-2 or TRBV6-3 to TRBJ1-1; 8 positions agree with TRBD1. The CDR3 loop spans 12 amino acids. Germline V gene data show CDR1 as MNHEY and CDR2 as SVGEGT. Losses at the gene ends were 5 bases for V and 9 bases for J; bases not matched to a gene: 5. CDR3 bases: TGTGCCAGCAGTGCCCACAGGGGGAAAGCTTTCTTT. It encodes CASSAHRGKAFF.

This clone turned up a few times. The V gene is TRBV27, the J gene TRBJ1-2; the match to TRBD1 covers 11 bases. The CDR3 is 13 amino acids. Per germline, CDR1 MNHEY and CDR2 SMNVEV (reference sequence). Trimming took 6 bases from V and 7 from J; bases not matched to a gene: 4. The CDR3: CASSGTGGSGYTF. As DNA, the CDR3 is TGTGCCAGCAGCGGGACAGGGGGTTCTGGCTACACCTTC.

The sample holds a few counts of this clone. The chain recombines TRBV19 with TRBJ1-5; a possible D gene is TRBD1 (6 bases). CDR1 is LNHDA, CDR2 SQIVND, per germline (reference sequence). Trimming removed 3 bases at V and 6 bases at J, with 24 bases between. The CDR3 loop spans 18 amino acids. The CDR3 DNA is TGTGCCAGTAGTATTAAGGGACGCAGAATACAGGGCACTCAGCCCCAGCATTTT. Protein: CASSIKGRRIQGTQPQHF.

The chain is built from TRBV27 and TRBJ1-2; D unclear. V gave up 0 bases and J gave up 8 bases, with 7 bases separating them. This CDR3 spans 12 amino acids. Germline CDR1 MNHEY, CDR2 SMNVEV (reference sequence). This chain's CDR3 is CASSLSGGGYTF. CDR3 DNA: TGTGCCAGCAGTTTATCCGGAGGAGGCTACACCTTC.

V is TRBV9 and J is TRBJ1-4, with TRBD1 as a possible D gene (5 bases). CDR1 and CDR2 from the germline V gene are SGDLS and YYNGEE. This CDR3 has 15 residues. Trimming took 4 bases from V and 7 from J, leaving 17 bases between them. In DNA, the CDR3 is TGTGCCAGCAGCCCCGATCTGGCAGGGATTGAAAAACTGTTTTTT. Its translation: CASSPDLAGIEKLFF.

The chain recombines TRBV6-2 or TRBV6-3 with TRBJ2-7; D is unresolved. Germline V lookup: CDR1 MNHEY, CDR2 SVGEGT. The V end lost 2 bases, the J end lost 0 bases, and 11 bases lay between the germline ends. This CDR3 comprises 15 residues. CDR3 coding DNA: TGTGCCAGCAGTTACGGTTCAACCAGCTCCTACGAGCAGTACTTC. Residues: CASSYGSTSSYEQYF.

J is TRBJ2-3 and V is TRBV7-3, with 7 bases lining up with TRBD1. Trimming at V came to 5 bases and at J to 2 bases, leaving 4 bases not matched to a gene. This CDR3 contains 14 residues. Germline values: CDR1 SGHTA, CDR2 FQGTGA. CDR3 bases: TGTGCCAGCAGCCCCGACAGGGCCACAGATACGCAGTATTTT. Its translation is CASSPDRATDTQYF.

The chain combines TRBV5-4 with TRBJ2-1; D uncertain. Trimming cost V 0 bases and J 6 bases, with 7 bases left between them. The CDR3 has 13 residues. Germline V gene lookup returns CDR1 SGHNT and CDR2 YYREEE (reference sequence). CDR3 protein: CASSLGGSNEQFF. CDR3 DNA: TGTGCCAGCAGCTTGGGTGGCAGCAATGAGCAGTTCTTC.